This T cell receptor beta chain was identified during a study of blood T cell repertoires in COVID-19. Across the whole study: Sources were T cells, B-cell-depleted T cells, or PBMCs; the material itself was cDNA or gDNA.

This clone was detected once. Germline V CDR1 and CDR2: KGHDR, SFDVKD. This CDR3 has 20 residues. The junction had 21 bases not matched to a gene; V was cut back by 4 bases and J by 10 bases. Some clones are missing from TCRdb's copy, which holds only in-frame ones; the method was immunoSEQ multiplex PCR. Among 140,000 or so clones listed, roughly 88% were seen once. Sequenced sample: peripheral blood. The origin of this receptor is a man in his 70s with acute or convalescent COVID-19. V usage is TRBV24-1 and J usage is TRBJ2-1; 13 bases agree with TRBD2. The CDR3 reads CATSDPRSRLAGGRIREQFF. The CDR3 DNA reads TGTGCCACCAGTGACCCCCGTTCCCGACTAGCGGGAGGTAGGATAAGAGAGCAGTTCTTC.